This T cell receptor beta chain was obtained from a study of cytomegalovirus exposure and HLA in healthy donors. Primers included in the PCR were 60 Vbeta and 13 Jbeta primers. Using immunoSEQ multiplex PCR, the repertoire was profiled, and TCRdb retains in-frame clones only, with some absent. Of roughly 160,000 clones listed, 65% to 90% are singletons. The V and J ends lost 2 bases and 3 bases respectively, with 8 bases between them. CDR1 GTSNPN and CDR2 SVGIG come from the germline V gene (reference sequence). The CDR3 spans 12 residues. The chain carries TRBV30 and TRBJ2-7, with unresolved D. This receptor was obtained from a man aged 50-60 years in good health and CMV-seropositive. Sequencing was performed on PBMCs. The CDR3 region is CAWSLDFYEQYF. DNA of the CDR3: TGTGCCTGGAGTCTCGACTTCTACGAGCAGTACTTC. Full variable domain (missing parts from reference TRBV30 and TRBJ2-7): SQTIHQWPATLVQPVGSPLSLECTVEGTSNPNLYWYRQAAGRGLQLLFYSVGIGQISSEVPQNLSASRPQDRQFILSSKKLLLSDSGFYLCAWSLDFYEQYFGPGTRLTVT.